The rows below give T cell receptor beta chains drawn from one sample of a study of CD8 T cells in ankylosing spondylitis. TCRdb recomputed calls from the 5' RACE reads with MiXCR, one row per CDR3 protein. The sample consists of a few hundred thousand distinct CDR3 sequences, around 24% of them appearing once. The specimen sequenced was blood, either unsorted or a sorted T cell fraction (not recorded which). All receptors come from a male donor with ankylosing spondylitis. Each CDR3 is given with its conserved first and last residue. The D gene is left open where the match is weak. Clone size is shown for a subset of rows, as once, few, many or a class of expanded clone.

J,V,D,size,DNA,CDR3
TRBJ1-2,TRBV3-1,NA,few,TGTGCCAGCAGCCCCGATGGCAGGCTGTATGGCTACACCTTC,CASSPDGRLYGYTF
TRBJ1-2,TRBV28,NA,few,TGTGCCAGCAGTTCATCCCCCAGGGTTGGCTACACCTTC,CASSSSPRVGYTF
TRBJ1-1,TRBV28,NA,NA,TGTGCCAGCAGTACGCACCGAAGGGGCCCCCTGAACACTGAAGCTTTCTTT,CASSTHRRGPLNTEAFF
TRBJ2-1,TRBV3-1,NA,few,TGTGCCAGCAGCCAAGAGCTGGACAGCCGCAATGAGCAGTTCTTC,CASSQELDSRNEQFF
TRBJ2-2,TRBV7-9,NA,few,TGTGCCAGCAGCCCAGGAGGAGACCGGGAGCTGTTTTTT,CASSPGGDRELFF
TRBJ2-1,TRBV11-2,TRBD2,few,TGTGCCAGTCACCCGCTAGCGGGGGACCTCCGGCGGCAGTTCTTC,CASHPLAGDLRRQFF
TRBJ1-2,TRBV4-2,NA,few,TGTGCCAGCAGCCAAGATGGCCCCAGAGGGGGCTACACCTTC,CASSQDGPRGGYTF
TRBJ2-1,TRBV29-1,NA,NA,TGCAGCGTTAGGGGCCCCGTTGATGAGCAGTTCTTC,CSVRGPVDEQFF
TRBJ2-2,TRBV12-3/TRBV12-4,NA,NA,TGTGCCAGCAGGTCAGGGATGACGAACACCGGGGAGCGGTTTTTT,CASRSGMTNTGERFF
TRBJ2-7,TRBV29-1,NA,few,TGCAGCGTTGATCGGGCAGGCTCCTACGAGCAGTACTTC,CSVDRAGSYEQYF
TRBJ2-1,TRBV20-1,TRBD2,NA,TGCAGTGCTAGAAGAGGAAGGACTAGCGGCAACAATGAGCAGTTCTTC,CSARRGRTSGNNEQFF
TRBJ2-3,TRBV3-1,NA,NA,TGTGCCAGCAGCCAAGATCTTACTAGATCGGATACGCAGTATTTT,CASSQDLTRSDTQYF
TRBJ2-7,TRBV30,NA,NA,TGTGCCTGGAGCCAGTCGGCTTACGAGCAGTACTTC,CAWSQSAYEQYF
TRBJ2-3,TRBV5-1,TRBD2,NA,TGCGCCAGCAGCTTGGGTTCTAGCGGGAGCACAGATACGCAGTATTTT,CASSLGSSGSTDTQYF
TRBJ2-3,TRBV20-1,TRBD2,few,TGCAGTGCAACCCTAGCGGGAGTTAAAGATACGCAGTATTTT,CSATLAGVKDTQYF
TRBJ2-7,TRBV6-5,NA,NA,TGTGCCAGCAGTTACGCCGGGACGGAAGCCTACGAGCAGTACTTC,CASSYAGTEAYEQYF
TRBJ1-5,TRBV5-1,NA,NA,TGCGCCAGCAGCCAGGAGCGCAATCAGCCCCAGCATTTT,CASSQERNQPQHF
TRBJ2-7,TRBV5-8,TRBD1,NA,TGTGCCAGCAGCTTATGGGACAGGCAATTCTACGAGCAGTACTTC,CASSLWDRQFYEQYF
TRBJ2-7,TRBV27,NA,many,TGTGCCAGCAGTTTAGGGGCAGGGACGGTATACGAGCAGTACTTC,CASSLGAGTVYEQYF
TRBJ2-2,TRBV14,TRBD1,NA,TGTGCCAGCAGCCCCCTAGGGGACAGTAACACCGGGGAGCTGTTTTTT,CASSPLGDSNTGELFF
TRBJ2-3,TRBV6-2/TRBV6-3,TRBD2,few,TGTGCCAGCAGGTGGACTAGCGGCACAGATACGCAGTATTTT,CASRWTSGTDTQYF
TRBJ2-5,TRBV29-1,NA,many,TGCAGCGTTAATTTTGGGGGGACCCAGTACTTC,CSVNFGGTQYF
TRBJ2-7,TRBV18,NA,NA,TGTGCCAGCTCATCGGACATAAGCTCCTACGAGCAGTACTTC,CASSSDISSYEQYF
TRBJ2-1,TRBV5-6,TRBD2,few,TGTGCCAGCAGCTTAGCGGGATTAGCTCTGTTCTTC,CASSLAGLALFF
TRBJ1-1,TRBV19,TRBD1,NA,TGTGCCAGTAGTATTCGCAGGGGGCGGTCCACTGAAGCTTTCTTT,CASSIRRGRSTEAFF
TRBJ2-3,TRBV2,TRBD2,NA,TGTGCCAGCAGCCAACTCCCGGGACTAGCGACAGATACGCAGTATTTT,CASSQLPGLATDTQYF
TRBJ1-1,TRBV30,NA,few,TGTGCCTGGAGAACGACTGTGAACACTGAAGCTTTCTTT,CAWRTTVNTEAFF
TRBJ1-2,TRBV29-1,TRBD1,few,TGCAGCGTTGCAGTGGACAGGGGGAATGGCTACACCTTC,CSVAVDRGNGYTF
TRBJ1-5,TRBV6-1,NA,NA,TGTGCCAGTAGTGGGGGAAGAAGAAATCAGCCCCAGCATTTT,CASSGGRRNQPQHF
TRBJ1-1,TRBV11-3,NA,NA,TGTGCCAGCAGCTCCTATTGGGTGACTGAAGCTTTCTTT,CASSSYWVTEAFF
TRBJ1-4,TRBV6-5,NA,few,TGTGCCAGCAGTTACTCTGAGACAACTAATGAAAAACTGTTTTTT,CASSYSETTNEKLFF
TRBJ1-4,TRBV5-5,NA,NA,TGTGCCAGCAGCCGACCGGGACGGGCTAATGAAAAACTGTTTTTT,CASSRPGRANEKLFF